Listed here are 27 T cell receptor beta chains from one sample, sequenced in a study of long-term antiretroviral therapy in people with HIV. Samples were assayed with immunoSEQ v3.0 at survey level. TCRdb's table, derived via immunoSEQ multiplex PCR, lists solely in-frame clones and lacks some. The sample holds about 21,000 clones, around 81% seen once. The sample was unsorted PBMCs, taken 0.1 years before starting antiretroviral therapy. Receptor source: a man aged 35-49 years with HIV.

V and J are TRBV29-1 and TRBJ1-5; the D gene is possibly TRBD1 (6 bases). Per germline, CDR1 SQVTM and CDR2 ANQGSEA. The CDR3 covers 14 residues. V dropped 7 bases and J dropped 0 bases, with 13 bases sitting between them. CDR3 nucleotide sequence: TGCAGCGCTTTGACAGGCCATAGCAATCAGCCCCAGCATTTT. Its translation: CSALTGHSNQPQHF.

J is TRBJ2-1 and V is TRBV7-9, with 8 bases matching TRBD1. Germline V gives CDR1 SEHNR, CDR2 FQNEAQ (reference sequence). The CDR3 is made up of 17 amino acids. V dropped 3 bases and J dropped 4; count of bases not matched to a gene: 11. In DNA, the CDR3 is TGTGCCAGCAGCTTGGGATTCTCCGGGACAGGTTACAATGAGCAGTTCTTC. Translation: CASSLGFSGTGYNEQFF.

V gene TRBV13 combines with J gene TRBJ2-3, with 10 bases aligning to TRBD2. CDR3 length: 16 residues. V lost 4 bases, J lost 4 bases, and 8 bases stayed unmatched. CDR1 is PRHDT and CDR2 is FYEKMQ in the germline V gene (reference sequence). CDR3 bases: TGTGCCAGCAGCTCCCGTAGCGGGGGGATTGCAGATACGCAGTATTTT. Translated: CASSSRSGGIADTQYF.

This sequence joins TRBV29-1 and TRBJ2-3, with D perhaps TRBD1 or TRBD2 (7 bases each). This CDR3 comprises 17 residues. Trimming took off 7 bases at V and 2 bases at J, with 25 bases between the two ends. Germline V gene lookup returns CDR1 SQVTM and CDR2 ANQGSEA. The CDR3 loop is CSERDSSISSATDTQYF. The CDR3 DNA is TGCAGCGAGCGGGACAGCTCAATTTCCTCAGCCACAGATACGCAGTATTTT.

V gene TRBV7-2 combines with J gene TRBJ1-3; a possible D gene is TRBD1 (5 bases). The V end lost 2 bases, the J end lost 4 bases, and 15 bases lay between the germline ends. This CDR3 contains 16 residues. Germline V gene data show CDR1 as SGHTA and CDR2 as FQGNSA. CDR3: CASSLKRAGQGNTIYF. CDR3 DNA sequence: TGTGCCAGCAGCTTAAAAAGGGCAGGGCAAGGAAACACCATATATTTT.

The J gene is TRBJ2-2, the V gene TRBV7-3; TRBD2 aligns across 10 bases. There are 16 residues in the CDR3. The V segment lost 6 bases and the J segment 1 base; nucleotides outside the gene matches: 5. Germline V gene lookup returns CDR1 SGHTA and CDR2 FQGTGA. The CDR3 protein is CASRLSGGQNTGELFF. In DNA form, the CDR3 reads TGTGCCAGCAGACTTAGCGGGGGGCAGAACACCGGGGAGCTGTTTTTT. The whole variable domain, remainder taken from reference TRBV7-3 and TRBJ2-2, is GAGVSQTPSNKVTEKGKYVELRCDPISGHTALYWYRQSLGQGPEFLIYFQGTGAADDSGLPNDRFFAVRPEGSVSTLKIQRTERGDSAVYLCASRLSGGQNTGELFFGEGSRLTVL.

The rearrangement joins TRBV4-3 to TRBJ2-1; TRBD2 matches at 7 bases. The V segment lost 0 bases and the J segment 4 bases; nucleotides outside the gene matches: 9. The CDR3 has 17 amino acids. Germline values: CDR1 LGHNA, CDR2 YSLEER. CDR3 in amino acids: CASSQDSRAGPYNEQFF. The CDR3 DNA follows: TGCGCCAGCAGCCAAGATAGTCGAGCGGGGCCTTACAATGAGCAGTTCTTC.

V and J are TRBV5-1 and TRBJ2-1; D not resolved. Trimming left V 2 bases short and J 6 bases short, with 9 bases between. The CDR3 loop spans 13 amino acids. Germline assignment: CDR1 SGHRS and CDR2 YFSETQ. DNA of the CDR3: TGCGCCAGCAGCTTTTACTGGAGCAATGAGCAGTTCTTC. This sequence encodes CASSFYWSNEQFF.

The chain has TRBV28 and TRBJ2-7; D is ambiguous. Germline assignment: CDR1 MDHEN and CDR2 SYDVKM. The CDR3 length is 11 residues. The V gene lost 7 bases and the J gene lost 3 bases, with 7 bases spanning the gap. The CDR3 nucleotides are TGTGCCAGCACCGCCGGCTACGAGCAGTACTTC. Its translation: CASTAGYEQYF. Based on the CDR3 plus reference TRBV28 and TRBJ2-7, the full variable domain is DVKVTQSSRYLVKRTGEKVFLECVQDMDHENMFWYRQDPGLGLRLIYFSYDVKMKEKGDIPEGYSVSREKKERFSLILESASTNQTSMYLCASTAGYEQYFGPGTRLTVT.

The CDR3 DNA reads as TGTGCCAGCACCATACCCGGACGGTCGGGGGCTGAAGCTTTCTTT. Translation: CASTIPGRSGAEAFF. The genes are TRBV28 and TRBJ1-1, with D possibly being TRBD1 (5 bases). V was shortened by 7 bases and J by 6 bases, with 21 bases between the two germline ends. Germline CDR1 MDHEN, CDR2 SYDVKM. The length of the CDR3 is 15 residues.

The V and J genes are TRBV4-3 and TRBJ2-7; 9 nucleotides agree with TRBD1. Trimming cost V 0 bases and J 5 bases; bases outside gene matches: 8. CDR1 is LGHNA and CDR2 is YSLEER in the germline V gene. The CDR3 totals 16 residues. CDR3 protein: CASSQDLGTGHHEQYF. DNA of the CDR3: TGCGCCAGCAGCCAAGATCTCGGGACAGGGCACCACGAGCAGTACTTC.

This chain uses TRBV4-3 with TRBJ2-3; maybe TRBD2 (6 bases). This CDR3 has 15 amino acids. Germline-derived CDR1 and CDR2 are LGHNA and YSLEER. Deletions cut 0 bases from V and 4 bases from J, with 11 bases between. The CDR3 loop reads CASSQERWGADTQYF. CDR3 DNA: TGCGCCAGCAGCCAAGAGAGATGGGGGGCAGATACGCAGTATTTT.

CDR3 loop: CASSPGQGTYNEQFF. In DNA form, the CDR3 reads TGTGCCAGCAGCCCCGGACAGGGGACCTACAATGAGCAGTTCTTC. The J gene is TRBJ2-1, the V gene TRBV28, with TRBD1 matching 9 bases. The CDR3 is made up of 15 amino acids. Germline trimming cut 6 bases from V and 2 bases from J; bases unmatched to any gene: 5. The V gene's germline CDR1 is MDHEN and CDR2 SYDVKM.

In this sample, this clone turned up once. This sequence joins TRBV9 and TRBJ1-2; 10 bases align to TRBD1. V lost 2 bases, J lost 0 bases, and 4 bases stayed unmatched. Germline CDR1 reads SGDLS; CDR2 reads YYNGEE. The CDR3 length is 16 residues. CDR3 DNA sequence: TGTGCCAGCAGCGTCGGACAGGGGGGGACTAACTATGGCTACACCTTC. This gives the protein CASSVGQGGTNYGYTF.

V is TRBV9 and J is TRBJ2-3; D gene ambiguous. The germline V and J ends were trimmed by 2 bases and 2 bases, with 3 bases remaining between them. Germline CDR1 SGDLS, CDR2 YYNGEE. The CDR3 runs to 12 residues. DNA for the CDR3: TGTGCCAGCAGCGTCGTCACAGATACGCAGTATTTT. Its protein product is CASSVVTDTQYF.

Comment on this clone: The sample contains more than one DNA sequence encoding this CDR3. V usage is TRBV7-9 and J usage is TRBJ2-3; 7 bases are shared with TRBD2. In germline, CDR1 is SEHNR, CDR2 FQNEAQ (reference sequence). The CDR3 contains 17 residues. J lost 1 base, V lost 1 base, and 8 bases had no gene match. CDR3 sequence: CASSLGASGDRTDTQYF. The CDR3 DNA follows: TGTGCCAGCAGCTTAGGGGCTAGCGGAGACCGCACAGATACGCAGTATTTT. Combining the CDR3 with reference TRBV7-9 and TRBJ2-3 gives the whole variable domain DTGVSQNPRHKITKRGQNVTFRCDPISEHNRLYWYRQTLGQGPEFLTYFQNEAQLEKSRLLSDRFSAERPKGSFSTLEIQRTEQGDSAMYLCASSLGASGDRTDTQYFGPGTRLTVL.

The CDR3 here is CASSLGRGSGTGELFF. In nucleotides, the CDR3 is TGTGCCAGCAGCTTAGGGCGGGGCAGTGGCACCGGGGAGCTGTTTTTT. The chain employs TRBV11-2 and TRBJ2-2; D might be TRBD2 (6 bases). Trimming removed 1 base from V and 4 bases from J, with 13 bases in between. The germline V gene has CDR1 SGHAT and CDR2 FQNNGV. This CDR3 has 16 amino acids.

The rearrangement links TRBV5-1 to TRBJ2-1; D might be TRBD1 (5 bases). The CDR3 has 14 residues. Germline values: CDR1 SGHRS, CDR2 YFSETQ. Trimming removed 0 bases from V and 6 bases from J, with 10 bases in between. The DNA for the CDR3 is TGCGCCAGCAGCTTGGTCAGGGTAGGCAATGAGCAGTTCTTC. It translates to CASSLVRVGNEQFF.

V gene TRBV4-3 combines with J gene TRBJ1-3; D not certain. The CDR3 has 16 residues. Germline V gene lookup returns CDR1 LGHNA and CDR2 YSLEER. V was pared by 3 bases and J by 4 bases, with 16 bases between. The chain's CDR3 is CASSQYLGSLGNTIYF. As DNA, the CDR3 is TGCGCCAGCAGCCAGTACCTAGGATCTTTAGGAAACACCATATATTTT.

J is TRBJ2-5 and V is TRBV28, with 10 positions matching TRBD2. V dropped 4 bases and J dropped 10; count of bases not matched to a gene: 21. Germline CDR1 MDHEN, CDR2 SYDVKM. The CDR3 has 18 amino acids. The CDR3 nucleotides read TGTGCCAGCAGTTCACTCCCTAGATCGAGCGGGGGGGCGAAGGACCAGTACTTC. Protein: CASSSLPRSSGGAKDQYF. Supplemented by reference TRBV28 and TRBJ2-5, the full variable domain reads DVKVTQSSRYLVKRTGEKVFLECVQDMDHENMFWYRQDPGLGLRLIYFSYDVKMKEKGDIPEGYSVSREKKERFSLILESASTNQTSMYLCASSSLPRSSGGAKDQYFGPGTRLLVL.

V is TRBV27 and J is TRBJ2-7; a weak D match, TRBD1 (5 bases). This CDR3 region has 14 residues. CDR1 MNHEY and CDR2 SMNVEV come from the germline V gene (reference sequence). V was cut by 4 bases and J by 2 bases, with 12 bases left in between. The CDR3 DNA follows: TGTGCCAGCAGTTACGAAACAGGTCCCTACGAGCAGTACTTC. As protein: CASSYETGPYEQYF.

In DNA, the CDR3 is TGTGCCAGCCGTACTACCCGGGGGGAGCAGTTCTTC. The encoded protein is CASRTTRGEQFF. This rearrangement joins TRBV7-9 to TRBJ2-1, with TRBD2 as a possible D gene (6 bases). The germline V gene encodes CDR1 SEHNR and CDR2 FQNEAQ (reference sequence). V was shortened by 8 bases and J by 10 bases, with 15 bases between the two germline ends. The CDR3 loop spans 12 amino acids.

The genes are TRBV4-2 and TRBJ1-4, with TRBD1 matching over 9 bases. V shed 2 bases, J shed 6 bases, and the junction held 7 bases outside the gene matches. The CDR3 runs to 16 residues. Germline lookup yields CDR1 LGHNA and CDR2 YNFKEQ. Written as DNA, the CDR3 is TGTGCCAGCAGCCAAATAACAGGGGGCAGAGATGAAAAACTGTTTTTT. Translating gives CASSQITGGRDEKLFF.

The V call is TRBV10-1, the J call TRBJ2-3, with TRBD1 matching 8 bases. Trimming removed 6 bases from V and 0 bases from J; junction bases left unmatched: 5. The CDR3 is made up of 15 amino acids. Germline CDR1 and CDR2: WNHNN and SYGVQD (reference sequence). The DNA of the CDR3 is TGCGCCAGCAGCCTGGACAGGGTCAGCACAGATACGCAGTATTTT. Protein: CASSLDRVSTDTQYF.

The chain combines TRBV19 with TRBJ2-4; D may match TRBD1 or TRBD2 (5 bases each). Germline CDR1 LNHDA, CDR2 SQIVND (reference sequence). This CDR3 region has 18 residues. V lost 7 bases and J lost 0, with 22 bases in between. The CDR3 sequence: CASNPQAGSVQAKNIQYF. The CDR3 DNA sequence: TGTGCCAGTAACCCACAAGCAGGGAGCGTCCAAGCCAAAAACATTCAGTACTTC.

The rearrangement uses TRBV7-2 and TRBJ1-4; 7 positions match TRBD1. The V gene end was trimmed by 5 bases and the J gene end by 6 bases; junction bases not matched to a gene: 6. The CDR3 runs 14 residues. CDR1 is SGHTA and CDR2 is FQGNSA in the germline V gene. This CDR3 reads CASSARQGDEKLFF. CDR3 DNA sequence: TGTGCCAGCAGCGCGAGACAGGGAGATGAAAAACTGTTTTTT. The entire variable domain, with the rest obtained from reference TRBV7-2 and TRBJ1-4, is as follows: GAGVSQSPSNKVTEKGKDVELRCDPISGHTALYWYRQSLGQGLEFLIYFQGNSAPDKSGLPSDRFSAERTGGSVSTLTIQRTQQEDSAVYLCASSARQGDEKLFFGSGTQLSVL.

The gene calls are TRBV29-1 and TRBJ2-1, with a weak D call TRBD2 (7 bases). V lost 6 bases to trimming and J lost 5 bases, with 20 bases between them. CDR3 length equals 15 residues. Germline V gives CDR1 SQVTM, CDR2 ANQGSEA. The CDR3 region is CSVDPLGGGDNEQFF. The DNA for the CDR3 is TGCAGCGTCGACCCCTTGGGGGGGGGCGACAATGAGCAGTTCTTC.